In its sample, the clone carrying this T cell receptor (beta chain) was seen a few times. The target antigen is unknown. Germline V gene data show CDR1 as SGHAT and CDR2 as FQDESV (reference sequence). The V end was cut by 5 bases, the J end by 4 bases, with 8 bases between. The CDR3 spans 12 residues. The sample originates from a study of memory CD4+ T cells and cytomegalovirus serostatus. Overall study: This sample comes from healthy Belgian adults, about nine CMV seropositive, under 25 seronegative.

Methods used by the authors: After removing out-of-frame reads, 2 million to 2.5 million distinct TCRbeta sequences remained. TCRdb keeps only in-frame clones here, not all; method: immunoSEQ multiplex PCR. The V and J calls and the clone size are those of that table, but D and trimming were determined from the DNA. Among 58,000 or so clones listed, 60% to 75% were seen once. The study's findings and limits: About 40% of the roughly 160 known CMV-associated TCRbeta sequences appeared in CD4+ memory.

The sort gate was single viable CD3+CD4+CD8-CD45RO+ cells for memory CD4+ T cells. The material sequenced was memory CD4+ T cells from blood. This TCR came from an adult in good health and CMV-seropositive. The genes are TRBV11-1 and TRBJ1-2; no clear D gene. The CDR3 region has the DNA TGTGCCAGCAGCGCCGAAGGCTATGGCTACACCTTC. Its translation is CASSAEGYGYTF.